The source of this TCR beta chain is a study of identical twins (dated by TCRdb to the mid-2010s). General notes on the study: The study deep-sequenced TCR alpha and beta repertoires from monozygotic twins, unrelated adults of various ages and cord blood to test whether fetal clonotypes persist. Replicate twin experiments were performed at different times using different library preparation protocols to rule out contamination.

This clonotype was counted between two and nine times. There is no known antigen for this receptor. Within one base of it there is no much larger clone, and no base qualities were kept. V drops 4 bases and J drops 0 bases, leaving 8 bases in between. For CDR1 and CDR2, the germline V gene (reference sequence) lists SGHKS and YYEKEE. The CDR3 numbers 15 residues from cysteine through phenylalanine. Here the CDR3 DNA is all that survives: 45 bases in frame from base 1. The investigation overall reported the following: In monozygotic twins, out-of-frame TCR alpha sharing was systematically underestimated by recombination models, although the models agreed with sharing between unrelated individuals. A weaker excess of twin sharing was found in beta out-of-frame sequences because the signal-to-noise ratio was lowered by fewer shared sequences. Compared with coincidental sharing between unrelated individuals, out-of-frame TCR alpha sequences shared between twins had an excess of sequences with low generation probability. Invariant T cells such as MAIT and iNKT could partly confound zero-insertion analyses, although diverse VJ usage argued against such confounding for most clonotypes. Because the same donors could not be followed over many years, the conclusions relied on cross-sectional statistical analysis. Fewer insertions were carried by abundant cord blood beta clonotypes, a similar but weaker trend appeared in young adult naive repertoires, and no such trend appeared in memory repertoires.

Every donor in the study was a healthy Caucasian. The researchers also sequenced three unrelated adults who were not twins: a male aged 18 to 30, a male aged 50 to 59, and a female aged 50 to 59. Miltenyi CD45RO+ enrichment and human naive T-cell isolation kits were used to isolate memory (CD45RO+) and naive T cells from PBMC. Libraries were prepared through 5' RACE. The sequencer listed for this sample is Illumina HiSeq 2000. Template switching added a universal primer binding site, and the final cDNA carried a unique molecular identifier that allowed TCR cDNA molecules to be counted accurately. Specific primers in the conserved constant-segment region were used to synthesize first-strand cDNA for TCR alpha and beta chains. To control for contamination, every cDNA library was double barcoded, receiving both a SMART-Mk sample barcode and Illumina barcodes. TruSeq adapter sequences along with Illumina sample barcodes were introduced in two successive PCR steps. The TCR alpha and beta cDNA libraries were sequenced on the Illumina HiSeq platform using custom primers. As for how the authors treated the data: MiGEC was used to process raw reads and extract unique molecular identifiers, and MiXCR was used to find CDR3 positions. For each individual, recombination models were inferred using an EM algorithm with the repgenHMM and IGoR tools. The analysis of shared clonotypes was done with the tcR package in R, with sharing normalized by the product of cloneset sizes. Out-of-frame nonproductive sequences were analyzed to study raw recombination free of thymic and clonal selection effects. TCRdb reprocessing: public reads trimmed at Q25 with fastp, clones called with MiXCR, in-frame beta chains kept. Rows matching on CDR3 protein sequence are summarized as one entry with the most common DNA and genes. The V and J calls follow TCRdb's processing rather than the paper's. Present in this sample are 350,000 to 450,000 distinct CDR3 sequences, 15% to 20% of which were seen just once. The ten largest clones capture roughly 12% of the sample.

This receptor chain uses TRBV5-5 and TRBJ1-6, with the D gene call left open. The specimen sequenced was naive T cells sorted from blood. Per the publication, the cell subset or site label means: cells isolated with a human naive T-cell isolation kit. The source of this sequence is a man aged 50 or older in good health. The CDR3 here reads CASSPSSSYNSPLHF. The nucleotide sequence reads as follows: TGTGCCAGCAGCCCATCAAGCTCCTATAATTCACCCCTCCACTTT.